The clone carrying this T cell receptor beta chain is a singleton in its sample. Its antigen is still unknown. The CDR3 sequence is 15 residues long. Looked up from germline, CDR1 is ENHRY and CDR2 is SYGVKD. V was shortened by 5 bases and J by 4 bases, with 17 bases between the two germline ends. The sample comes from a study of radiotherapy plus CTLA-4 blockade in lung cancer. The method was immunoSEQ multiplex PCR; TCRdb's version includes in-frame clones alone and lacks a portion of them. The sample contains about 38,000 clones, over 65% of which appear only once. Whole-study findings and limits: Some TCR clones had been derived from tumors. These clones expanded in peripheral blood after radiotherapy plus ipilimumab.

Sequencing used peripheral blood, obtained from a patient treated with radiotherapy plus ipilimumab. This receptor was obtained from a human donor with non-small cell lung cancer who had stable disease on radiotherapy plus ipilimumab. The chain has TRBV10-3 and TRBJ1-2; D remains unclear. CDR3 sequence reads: CAISPMGGSGYGYTF. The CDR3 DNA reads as TGTGCCATCAGTCCGATGGGAGGGAGTGGCTATGGCTACACCTTC.